The clone carrying this TCR beta chain was counted ten times or more. Its antigen is not identified. The CDR3 has 12 residues. Germline V gene sequence: CDR1 DFQATT, CDR2 SNEGSKA (reference sequence). Trimming shortened V by 4 bases and J by 2 bases, and 9 bases separated the two germline ends. The data were obtained in a study of response to subunit inactivated influenza vaccine. TCRdb redid the calling of the RT-PCR reads with MiXCR, one entry per CDR3 protein. The table lists 500,000 to 550,000 distinct CDR3 sequences, approximately 7.7% of them singletons. Notes on the study in general: Few additional T cells are recruited per seasonal influenza vaccination, authors suggested.

The rearrangement joins TRBV20-1 to TRBJ2-7; D is undetermined. The specimen was PBMCs from blood, collected less than 25 months after vaccination. This TCR was sampled from a man between 50 and 75 years old who received an inactivated influenza vaccine. CDR3 sequence (DNA): TGCAGTGCTAAGGGCCTTACCTACGAGCAGTACTTC. Protein product: CSAKGLTYEQYF.